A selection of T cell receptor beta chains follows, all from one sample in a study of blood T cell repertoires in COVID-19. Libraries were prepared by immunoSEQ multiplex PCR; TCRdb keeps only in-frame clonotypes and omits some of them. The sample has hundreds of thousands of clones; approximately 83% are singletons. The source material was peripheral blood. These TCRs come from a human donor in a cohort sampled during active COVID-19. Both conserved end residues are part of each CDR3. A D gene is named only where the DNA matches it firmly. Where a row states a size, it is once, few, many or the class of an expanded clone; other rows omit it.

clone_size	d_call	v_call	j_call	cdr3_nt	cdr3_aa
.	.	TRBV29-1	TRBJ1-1	TGCAGCGTTGACCACCTAACTAACACTGAAGCTTTCTTT	CSVDHLTNTEAFF
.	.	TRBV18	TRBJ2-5	TGTGCCAGCTCACCAGTAGCCGGAGAGACCCAGTACTTC	CASSPVAGETQYF
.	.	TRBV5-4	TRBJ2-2	TGTGCCAGCAGCGCGCCGGGACTCAGCACCGGGGAGCTGTTTTTT	CASSAPGLSTGELFF
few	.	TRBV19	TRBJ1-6	TGTGCCAGTAGTAACCTTGGACGGACAAATTCACCCCTCCACTTT	CASSNLGRTNSPLHF
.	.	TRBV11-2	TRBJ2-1	TGTGCCAGCAGCTTAGACCGAGGCTCCTACAATGAGCAGTTCTTC	CASSLDRGSYNEQFF
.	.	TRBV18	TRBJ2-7	TGTGCCAGCTCACCTTCCAGGGAGCAGTACTTC	CASSPSREQYF
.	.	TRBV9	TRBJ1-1	TGTGCCAGCAGCGTAACAGGGACCACTGAAGCTTTCTTT	CASSVTGTTEAFF
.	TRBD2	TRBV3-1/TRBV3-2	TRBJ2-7	TGTGCCAGCAGCCAGACTAGCGCCACCTACGAGCAGTACTTC	CASSQTSATYEQYF
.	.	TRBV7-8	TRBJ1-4	TGTGCCAGCAGCCGAGCGGCTGAAAAACTGTTTTTT	CASSRAAEKLFF
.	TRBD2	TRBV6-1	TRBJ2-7	TGTGCCAGCAGTGGCCTGACTAGCGGGAGAGTTTACGAGCAGTACTTC	CASSGLTSGRVYEQYF
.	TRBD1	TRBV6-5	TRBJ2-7	TGTGCCAGCAGTCAGGGACAGCCCTACGAGCAGTACTTC	CASSQGQPYEQYF
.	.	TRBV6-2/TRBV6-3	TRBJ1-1	TGTGCCAGCAGTTACTCGGGGAAGGGGATGAACACTGAAGCTTTCTTT	CASSYSGKGMNTEAFF
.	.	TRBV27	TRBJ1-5	TGTGCCAGCAGTTTAGATGGCAGGGTAAAGCCCCAGCATTTT	CASSLDGRVKPQHF
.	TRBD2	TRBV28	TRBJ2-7	TGTGCCAGCAGTCAATTTAGCGGGAACACCTACGAGCAGTACTTC	CASSQFSGNTYEQYF
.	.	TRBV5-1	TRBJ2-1	TGCGCCAGCAGCCGCGGAGGAACAAGCTCCTACAATGAGCAGTTCTTC	CASSRGGTSSYNEQFF
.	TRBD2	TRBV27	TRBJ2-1	TGTGCCAGCAGTTTATCACTAGCGGGAGCGGGTGAGCAGTTCTTC	CASSLSLAGAGEQFF
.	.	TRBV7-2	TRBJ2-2	TGTGCCAGCAGCTTAAATTTCGACACCGGGGAGCTGTTTTTT	CASSLNFDTGELFF
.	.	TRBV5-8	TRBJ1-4	TGTGCCAGCAGCTTTTCAGGACAGTATAGTGAAAAACTGTTTTTT	CASSFSGQYSEKLFF
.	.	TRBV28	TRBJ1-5	TGTGCCAGCAGTCCCCGAAGGGGTCCGCCCCAGCATTTT	CASSPRRGPPQHF
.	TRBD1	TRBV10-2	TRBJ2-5	TGCGCCAGCGGAACAGGGGTTCGAGAGACCCAGTACTTC	CASGTGVRETQYF
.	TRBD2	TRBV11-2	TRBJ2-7	TGTGCCAGCAGCCCCATAGCGGGAGTGACATACGAGCAGTACTTC	CASSPIAGVTYEQYF
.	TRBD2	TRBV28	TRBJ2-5	TGTGCCAGCAGTCGAACCGGGACTAGGGAGGAGACCCAGTACTTC	CASSRTGTREETQYF
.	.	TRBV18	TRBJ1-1	TGTGCCAGCTCACCGTGGGGAGAGACTGAAGCTTTCTTT	CASSPWGETEAFF
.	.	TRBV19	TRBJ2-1	TGTGCCAGCGCCCCACTTAACGCTGAGCAGTTCTTC	CASAPLNAEQFF
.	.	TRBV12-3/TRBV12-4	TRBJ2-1	TGTGCCAGCAGTTTTGTAGGGGGTAGTGAGCAGTTCTTC	CASSFVGGSEQFF
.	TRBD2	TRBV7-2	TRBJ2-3	TGTGCCAGCAGCTCGACTAGCGGGATTAGCACAGATACGCAGTATTTT	CASSSTSGISTDTQYF
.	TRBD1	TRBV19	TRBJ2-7	TGTGCCAGTAGTATAACCCTGGACAGGGACAACGAGCAGTACTTC	CASSITLDRDNEQYF
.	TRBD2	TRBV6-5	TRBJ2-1	TGTGCCAGCAGTTACGGTACTAGCGGGAGTGTGTTTCTGTTCTTC	CASSYGTSGSVFLFF
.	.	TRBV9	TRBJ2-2	TGTGCCAGCAGCGTAGATATATACACCGGGGAGCTGTTTTTT	CASSVDIYTGELFF
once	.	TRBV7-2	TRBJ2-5	TGTGCCAGCAGCTTAGCGCGGGGACAAGAGACCCAGTACTTC	CASSLARGQETQYF
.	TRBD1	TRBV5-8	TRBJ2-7	TGTGCCAGCAGCTTTGGCAGGGGGCCTAGCAAGTACTTC	CASSFGRGPSKYF
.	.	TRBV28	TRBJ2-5	TGTGCCAGCAGTTTAGCGGTAGTCCAAGAGACCCAGTACTTC	CASSLAVVQETQYF
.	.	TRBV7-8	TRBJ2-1	TGTGCCAGCAGCTTAAATCTTAGCCCTGAGCAGTTCTTC	CASSLNLSPEQFF
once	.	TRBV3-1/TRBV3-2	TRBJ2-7	TGTGCCAGCAGCCAAGATCCCAGGGGCGAGCAGTACTTC	CASSQDPRGEQYF
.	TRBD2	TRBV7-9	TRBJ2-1	TGTGCCAGCAGCTCCACTAGCGGGAGTTTTGGGGGTGAGCAGTTCTTC	CASSSTSGSFGGEQFF
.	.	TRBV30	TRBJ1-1	TGTGCCTGGAGGGCATCGGGGTTGAACACTGAAGCTTTCTTT	CAWRASGLNTEAFF
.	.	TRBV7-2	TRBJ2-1	TGTGCCAGCAGCTCACAGGTGACGAGTACGGTAGAGCAGTTCTTC	CASSSQVTSTVEQFF
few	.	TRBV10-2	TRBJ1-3	TGCGCCACCAGCCCGGGGACAGGAAACACCATATATTTT	CATSPGTGNTIYF
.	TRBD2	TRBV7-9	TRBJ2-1	TGTGCCAGCAGCTTTTTCACTAGCGGGAGCCTTGAGCAGTTCTTC	CASSFFTSGSLEQFF
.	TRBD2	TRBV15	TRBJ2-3	TGTGCCACCAGCCGGAGAGCGGGAGTGGGCACAGATACGCAGTATTTT	CATSRRAGVGTDTQYF
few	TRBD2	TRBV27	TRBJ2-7	TGTGCCAGCAGTCGGACTAGCGGGAATTCCTACGAGCAGTACTTC	CASSRTSGNSYEQYF
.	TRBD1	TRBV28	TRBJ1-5	TGTGCCAGCGGTTCCAGGGGGCCGTATCAGCCCCAGCATTTT	CASGSRGPYQPQHF